The entry below gives a single TCR beta chain sequence along with its context. What it binds is not known. The CDR3 is 17 amino acids. CDR1 is MNHEY, CDR2 SVGEGT, per germline. V was cut by 0 bases and J by 1 base, with 10 bases left in between. The sample is drawn from a study of CD8+CD57+ T cells in acquired aplastic anemia. Whole-study results and caveats: Patients and controls were not found to differ significantly in CD8+ Simpson's diversity.

Sequenced patients had shown CD8+CD57+ cell expansion by flow cytometry. For CDR3 and TCR beta VDJ profiling, genomic DNA was the template used. One entry per CDR3 protein, called by TCRdb with MiXCR from the reads. The table lists around 210,000 distinct CDR3 sequences, less than 75% of them singletons. Sequenced input: sorted CD4+, CD8+, or CD8+CD57+ T cells (not recorded which) from PBMCs. The TCR comes from a human donor with aplastic anemia. The V and J genes are TRBV6-2 or TRBV6-3 and TRBJ2-6; D is unresolved. CDR3 bases: TGTGCCAGCAGTTACTCGGCCAGTACGTCTGGGGCCAACGTCCTGACTTTC. It encodes CASSYSASTSGANVLTF.